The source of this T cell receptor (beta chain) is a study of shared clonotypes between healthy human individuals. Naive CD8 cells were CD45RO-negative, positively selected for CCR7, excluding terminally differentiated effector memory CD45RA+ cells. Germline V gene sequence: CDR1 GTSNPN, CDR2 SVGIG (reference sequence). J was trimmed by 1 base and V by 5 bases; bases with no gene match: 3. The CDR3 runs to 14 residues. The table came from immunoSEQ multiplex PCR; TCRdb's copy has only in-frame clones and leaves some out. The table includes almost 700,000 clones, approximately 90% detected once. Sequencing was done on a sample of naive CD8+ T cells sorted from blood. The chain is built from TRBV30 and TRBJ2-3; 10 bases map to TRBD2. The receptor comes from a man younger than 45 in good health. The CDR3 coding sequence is TGTGCCTGGGCGGGGACTAGCGGCACAGATACGCAGTATTTT. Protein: CAWAGTSGTDTQYF.